This entry features one TCR beta chain sequence. Germline assignment: CDR1 SGHRS and CDR2 YFSETQ. Unmatched junction bases numbered 8, after V lost 4 bases and J lost 3 bases. The CDR3 contains 15 residues. As originally analysed: Estimates of nucleated cell counts were drawn from the amplification of reference gene primers. The protocol was immunoSEQ multiplex PCR, while the TCRdb copy is restricted to in-frame clones and leaves out a portion. V and J calls and clone size come straight from that table; D and trimming were deduced from the DNA. Found here are about 160,000 clones, around nine tenths of them singletons; the top ten hold about 0.6%. The source of the sample is a study of blood T cell repertoires in COVID-19. Study details: Collection of acute and convalescent COVID-19 samples took place in the United States, Italy and Spain. T cells, B-cell-depleted T cells, or PBMCs provided the cDNA or gDNA that served as material.

In Seattle, patients joined the study during active infection and were tracked longitudinally. The chain recombines TRBV5-1 with TRBJ1-1, with 8 bases lining up with TRBD1. Sequenced: peripheral blood. The TCR originated in a man in his 60s with COVID-19, enrolled during active disease. The CDR3: CASSSLGQGDTEAFF. As DNA, the CDR3 is TGCGCCAGCAGCAGCCTCGGACAGGGTGACACTGAAGCTTTCTTT.